These 17 T cell receptor beta chains were sequenced from one sample in a study of T cells after yellow fever vaccination. Each CDR3 protein is one row after TCRdb ran MiXCR on the 5' RACE reads. Of 150,000 to 200,000 distinct CDR3 sequences in the sample, 9.5% to 12% were seen once. The material sequenced was CD8+ T cells sorted from PBMCs, taken 15 days after the yellow fever booster vaccination. The receptors were sampled from a man aged 18 to 29 who received the YFV17D yellow fever vaccine.

This clonotype was seen a few times. The V and J genes are TRBV4-1 and TRBJ1-5, with D possibly TRBD1 on 5 matching bases. Trimming stripped 5 bases from V and 1 base from J, with 9 bases between. The CDR3 runs 14 residues. Germline V lookup: CDR1 MGHRA, CDR2 YSYEKL. CDR3 sequence (DNA): TGCGCCAGCAGCGCCCGGGACAGCAATCAGCCCCAGCATTTT. Translation gives CASSARDSNQPQHF.

This clonotype has a handful of counts. The chain carries TRBV12-3 or TRBV12-4 and TRBJ2-3; TRBD2 agrees at 11 bases. The CDR3 is 15 amino acids. The J segment lost 4 bases and the V segment lost 5 bases, leaving 5 bases of the junction unmatched. CDR3 sequence reads: CASSPSGGPADTQYF. The CDR3 coding sequence is TGTGCCAGCAGTCCTAGCGGGGGGCCCGCAGATACGCAGTATTTT.

J is TRBJ2-3 and V is TRBV12-3 or TRBV12-4; D gene unclear. The CDR3 covers 13 residues. V was trimmed by 2 bases and J by 2 bases, leaving 5 bases between them. The CDR3 sequence: CASSLTNTDTQYF. The CDR3, as DNA: TGTGCCAGCAGTTTAACTAACACAGATACGCAGTATTTT.

The CDR3 DNA follows: TGTGCCAGCAGCCCCAGCGGGGGGACTTACGAGCAGTACTTC. Protein: CASSPSGGTYEQYF. The V and J genes are TRBV7-2 and TRBJ2-7, with 9 nucleotides matching TRBD2. With V trimmed by 5 bases and J by 4 bases, 6 bases remained unmatched. Germline CDR1 reads SGHTA; CDR2 reads FQGNSA. CDR3 length equals 14 residues.

In its sample, this clonotype was seen a few times. V gene TRBV20-1 combines with J gene TRBJ1-5; TRBD1 aligns across 8 bases. This CDR3 region has 14 residues. The germline V gene encodes CDR1 DFQATT and CDR2 SNEGSKA (reference sequence). Trimming took 5 bases from V and 7 from J; bases not matched to a gene: 10. CDR3 region: CSAEGTGGMQPQHF. In DNA form, the CDR3 reads TGCAGTGCTGAAGGGACAGGCGGAATGCAGCCCCAGCATTTT.

This clonotype showed up just a few times. The rearrangement uses TRBV4-3 and TRBJ1-5; tentatively, D is TRBD1 (6 bases). The CDR3 loop spans 15 amino acids. Germline V gene data show CDR1 as LGHNA and CDR2 as YSLEER. The V and J ends lost 2 bases and 4 bases respectively, with 12 bases between them. The DNA for the CDR3 is TGCGCCAGCAGCCAAACCCCGCAGGGGAATCAGCCCCAGCATTTT. This translates into CASSQTPQGNQPQHF.

The genes are TRBV20-1 and TRBJ2-3, with 15 nucleotides matching TRBD2. V trimming: 0 bases; J trimming: 3 bases; junction bases outside the gene matches: 4. In germline, CDR1 is DFQATT, CDR2 SNEGSKA (reference sequence). CDR3 size: 17 residues. The CDR3: CSARDAGTSGGTDTQYF. As DNA, the CDR3 is TGCAGTGCTAGAGATGCCGGGACTAGCGGGGGGACAGATACGCAGTATTTT.

This clonotype has more than one count but fewer than ten. Here the CDR3 DNA reads TGTGCTAGTGGTTTGGCTCTCGGGAAGGACAATGAGCAGTTCTTC. It codes for CASGLALGKDNEQFF. V is TRBV12-5 and J is TRBJ2-1, with a possible D match to TRBD2 (5 bases). The CDR3 loop spans 15 amino acids. V was clipped by 1 base and J by 5 bases, with 12 bases between them. Germline assignment: CDR1 LGHNT and CDR2 FRNRAP. Looking up the rest from reference TRBV12-5 and TRBJ2-1 gives the full variable domain: DARVTQTPRHKVTEMGQEVTMRCQPILGHNTVFWYRQTMMQGLELLAYFRNRAPLDDSGMPKDRFSAEMPDATLATLKIQPSEPRDSAVYFCASGLALGKDNEQFFGPGTRLTVL.

In this sample, this clonotype turned up a few times. The J gene is TRBJ2-3, the V gene TRBV12-3 or TRBV12-4; D ambiguous. V lost 0 bases, J lost 6 bases, and 7 bases lay in between. This CDR3 has 13 amino acids. The CDR3 DNA reads as TGTGCCAGCAGTTTAGCGCCTCTGGATACGCAGTATTTT. Residues: CASSLAPLDTQYF.

This clonotype came up a few times. This chain links TRBV15 with TRBJ2-7, with D possibly TRBD1 on 5 matching bases. Trimming removed 0 bases at V and 4 bases at J, with 10 bases between. The CDR3 has 14 amino acids. Germline V CDR1 and CDR2: LNHNV, YYDKDF (reference sequence). CDR3 loop: CATSREGDRYEQYF. CDR3 nucleotide sequence: TGTGCCACCAGCAGAGAAGGGGATCGGTACGAGCAGTACTTC.

This clonotype was recorded many times. The chain joins TRBV7-7 to TRBJ2-7; D is possibly TRBD2 (6 bases). Germline CDR1 reads SSHAT; CDR2 reads FNYEAQ (reference sequence). The CDR3 contains 15 residues. Trimming removed 5 bases at V and 2 bases at J, with 16 bases between. The CDR3 protein is CASSASGSRPYEQYF. The CDR3 region has the DNA TGTGCCAGCAGCGCAAGCGGGTCCCGGCCCTACGAGCAGTACTTC.

The J gene is TRBJ2-1, the V gene TRBV7-3; weak D call: TRBD1 (6 bases). This CDR3 has 14 residues. Germline CDR1 is SGHTA and CDR2 is FQGTGA. Trimming cost V 4 bases and J 7 bases, with 14 bases left between them. The CDR3 sequence is CASSSSTGLNEQFF. The CDR3 nucleotides are TGTGCCAGCAGCTCATCAACAGGGTTGAATGAGCAGTTCTTC.

The chain couples TRBV4-1 to TRBJ2-7; 9 nucleotides match TRBD2. The CDR3 is 14 amino acids. Trimming took 4 bases from V and 7 from J; bases not matched to a gene: 8. Germline V gives CDR1 MGHRA, CDR2 YSYEKL. The CDR3 protein is CASSLLAGVGEQYV. CDR3 coding DNA: TGCGCCAGCAGCCTATTAGCGGGGGTAGGGGAGCAGTACGTC.

The genes are TRBV7-2 and TRBJ1-5; D is unclear. This CDR3 is built from 15 residues. Per the germline V gene, CDR1 is SGHTA and CDR2 is FQGNSA. Trimming stripped 6 bases from V and 8 bases from J, with 20 bases between. As DNA, the CDR3 is TGTGCCAGCAGTTTATGGGCCGGATCTGTGGAGCCCCAGCATTTT. This sequence encodes CASSLWAGSVEPQHF.

In this sample, this clonotype turned up a few times. This sequence joins TRBV7-9 and TRBJ2-7; unclear D gene. CDR3 length: 13 residues. The V end was cut by 5 bases, the J end by 6 bases, with 14 bases between. CDR1 is SEHNR, CDR2 FQNEAQ, per germline (reference sequence). CDR3 nucleotide sequence: TGTGCCAGCAGCCAACCCGGGCAGCTCGAGCAGTACTTC. It is translated as CASSQPGQLEQYF.

DNA for the CDR3: TGTGCCAGCAGTTTGGGTCCGGGACAGGGCTACGAGCAGTACTTC. Amino acid sequence: CASSLGPGQGYEQYF. The chain couples TRBV28 to TRBJ2-7; 9 nucleotides line up with TRBD1. The CDR3 runs 15 residues. V lost 3 bases, J lost 3 bases, and 6 bases stayed unmatched. The germline V gene has CDR1 MDHEN and CDR2 SYDVKM.

In its sample, this clonotype was seen a few times. The gene calls are TRBV7-9 and TRBJ1-1; TRBD1 agrees at 7 bases. Per the germline V gene, CDR1 is SEHNR and CDR2 is FQNEAQ (reference sequence). The CDR3 has 12 amino acids. The J segment lost 9 bases and the V segment lost 5 bases, leaving 6 bases of the junction unmatched. This CDR3 reads CASSPGGLQAFF. The CDR3 DNA reads as TGTGCCAGCAGCCCAGGGGGGCTTCAAGCTTTCTTT.